The present TCR beta chain was sequenced within a study of high-grade serous ovarian cancer treatment subgroups (TCRdb year 2021). Concerning the study at large: Sequencing yielded a mean of around 14,000 reads and around 7,500 unique TCR beta rearrangements per sample. The study examined TCR beta repertoires in high-grade serous ovarian cancer patients who were grouped under a laparoscopic triage algorithm by complete gross resection or by neoadjuvant chemotherapy response. A cohort of some 30 patients was included: some ten with no residual disease after primary surgery (R0), some ten who were excellent NACT responders, and some ten who were poor NACT responders. One primary tumor sample and two metastatic tumor samples were collected from each patient, for a total of some 88 samples. The paper as a whole reports these results and caveats: The TCR repertoire analyses centered on CDR3, leaving CDR1 and CDR2 unanalyzed. Repertoire similarity between tumors of the same patient ranged roughly 0.1 to 0.85, whereas almost no similarity was seen between different patients. Spatial information was not captured by bulk tumor TCR sequencing, so insight into HGSC tumor complexity and diversity was limited. TCR clonal relatedness was found to be positively correlated with neoantigen level and, by trend, with copy number variation and mutation load derived from whole-genome sequencing.

The 70 to 90 tumor samples underwent high-throughput TCR profiling with ImmunoSEQ. The authors' analysis ran thus. To measure repertoire diversity, the metrics used were richness (unique productive sequences), clonality, evenness and relatedness, and the Bhattacharyya coefficient was used to assess similarity between samples. A sensitivity analysis excluded TCRs with fewer than two reads and gave consistent conclusions. Imported from immuneACCESS, the table was reduced by TCRdb to in-frame sequences with V and J called. These copies leave out some clones; in studies compared against another copy, an unresolved V gene accounts for under half, and the cause of the remainder is not known. The DNA gave D and trimming, while V, J and clone size come from that table. The sample table contains a few thousand clones; only one count was recorded for 75% to 80% of them. The ten largest clones capture roughly a tenth of the sample.

Tumor samples were obtained before definitive surgery or chemotherapy. Genomic DNA was extracted by the MD Anderson Biospecimen Extraction Resource, and TCR sequencing was done by the MD Anderson Cancer Genomics Laboratory. Of note for this clone: The antigen it binds to is not known. Base quality data are lacking; no much larger clone is found one base away.

Sequences were obtained from tumor tissue. This sequence originates from a human donor with high-grade serous ovarian cancer.

The DNA sequence is TGTGCCAGCAGCTTCCGACAGGGGGCCACCTCTGGGGCCAACGTCCTGACTTTC. This sequence encodes CASSFRQGATSGANVLTF. Rearrangement joined TRBV7-9 to TRBJ2-6, with 10 bases in between that match TRBD1. Clipping removes 3 bases from V and 0 bases from J, with 5 as the unmatched junction base count. Looking up the germline V gene (reference sequence) yields CDR1 SEHNR and CDR2 FQNEAQ. Its CDR3 holds 18 amino acids, cysteine through phenylalanine. Here the CDR3 DNA is all that survives: 54 bases in frame from base 1.